A selection of T cell receptor beta chains follows, all from one sample in a study of T cell repertoires in cytomegalovirus infection. TCRdb used MiXCR to reprocess the reads, holding one entry per CDR3 protein. The table shows roughly 180,000 distinct CDR3 sequences, with about a fifth occurring only once. The antigens of these receptors remain unknown. The source material was CD8+ T cells from cultured PBMCs, sampled from culture after CMV antigen stimulation. Source of these receptors: a human donor in good health (CMV status not recorded). Some clones in this sample may be carry-over from other donors' samples. The CDR3 runs from the conserved cysteine through the conserved F or W. D genes are given only for firm matches. Some rows mark clone size as missing; the rest say once, few, many or name a class of expanded clone.

TRBJ2-7,TRBD1,many,TRBV7-8,CASSPTGGRGYEQYF,TGTGCCAGCAGCCCGACAGGGGGAAGAGGGTACGAGCAGTACTTC
TRBJ2-3,TRBD2,NA,TRBV7-3,CASSPAGGPGDTQYF,TGTGCCAGCAGCCCAGCGGGAGGGCCGGGAGATACGCAGTATTTT
TRBJ1-6,NA,NA,TRBV7-2,CASSPTGGSSYNSPLHF,TGTGCCAGCAGCCCCACTGGGGGGAGCTCCTATAATTCACCCCTCCACTTT
TRBJ1-4,NA,few,TRBV28,CASSKSPREKLFF,TGTGCCAGCAGCAAGTCCCCGCGTGAAAAACTGTTTTTT
TRBJ1-5,NA,NA,TRBV27,CASSVREGVGNQPQHF,TGTGCCAGCAGTGTGAGGGAAGGAGTAGGTAATCAGCCCCAGCATTTT
TRBJ2-7,TRBD2,NA,TRBV7-2,CASSYPTSGDDYEQYF,TGTGCCAGCAGCTATCCGACTAGCGGTGATGACTACGAGCAGTACTTC
TRBJ2-7,NA,NA,TRBV27,CASSLSGYYEQYF,TGTGCCAGCAGTTTATCGGGGTACTACGAGCAGTACTTC
TRBJ2-5,NA,NA,TRBV6-2/TRBV6-3,CASSYTGRKETQYF,TGTGCCAGCAGTTACACGGGGCGCAAGGAGACCCAGTACTTC
TRBJ1-1,NA,NA,TRBV7-2,CASSLGAGTSTEAFF,TGTGCCAGCAGCTTAGGGGCGGGGACTTCCACTGAAGCTTTCTTT
TRBJ2-2,NA,many,TRBV4-3,CASSQAITGELFF,TGCGCCAGCAGCCAAGCAATAACCGGGGAGCTGTTTTTT
TRBJ1-5,NA,NA,TRBV4-3,CASSQDETDNQPQHF,TGCGCCAGCAGCCAAGATGAGACGGACAATCAGCCCCAGCATTTT
TRBJ2-5,NA,NA,TRBV28,CASSFEWGVQETQYF,TGTGCCAGCAGTTTCGAATGGGGGGTACAAGAGACCCAGTACTTC
TRBJ2-1,TRBD1,NA,TRBV6-1,CASSKGTVTYNEQFF,TGTGCCAGCAGCAAAGGGACAGTTACCTACAATGAGCAGTTCTTC
TRBJ1-2,TRBD1,many,TRBV6-1,CARLLRDRGWYGYTF,TGTGCCAGACTACTCCGGGACAGGGGATGGTATGGCTACACCTTC
TRBJ2-2,NA,NA,TRBV24-1,CATSDPGSGELFF,TGTGCCACCAGCGATCCGGGATCCGGGGAGCTGTTTTTT
TRBJ2-1,TRBD2,few,TRBV5-1,CASSLLSPGLAGEEQFF,TGCGCCAGCAGCTTGCTATCCCCGGGACTAGCAGGAGAAGAGCAGTTCTTC
TRBJ1-2,NA,NA,TRBV10-3,CAISESRGTRVHYGYTF,TGTGCCATCAGTGAGTCGAGGGGGACGAGGGTGCACTATGGCTACACCTTC
TRBJ2-7,NA,few,TRBV28,CASSLEGGRAYEQYF,TGTGCCAGCAGTTTAGAGGGGGGCCGTGCCTACGAGCAGTACTTC
TRBJ2-1,NA,NA,TRBV2,CASSEGAEQFF,TGTGCCAGCAGTGAGGGGGCTGAGCAGTTCTTC
TRBJ2-3,NA,few,TRBV6-5,CASSLKWGGRADTQYF,TGTGCCAGCAGCCTCAAGTGGGGGGGGCGGGCAGATACGCAGTATTTT
TRBJ2-1,TRBD1,few,TRBV30,CAWNRGSYNEQFF,TGTGCCTGGAACAGGGGGTCCTACAATGAGCAGTTCTTC
TRBJ1-6,TRBD1,NA,TRBV6-2/TRBV6-3,CASSYPDRAPDSPLHF,TGTGCCAGCAGTTACCCGGACAGGGCTCCCGATTCACCCCTCCACTTT
TRBJ2-5,NA,NA,TRBV28,CASSLPRRRYVRETQYF,TGTGCCAGCAGTTTACCCCGAAGACGGTACGTGAGGGAGACCCAGTACTTC
TRBJ1-3,NA,NA,TRBV12-3/TRBV12-4,CASSSWGDTIYF,TGTGCCAGCAGTTCATGGGGAGACACCATATATTTT
TRBJ2-1,TRBD1,NA,TRBV25-1,CASSDITGTEYNEQFF,TGTGCCAGCAGCGATATTACCGGGACAGAATACAATGAGCAGTTCTTC
TRBJ2-3,NA,few,TRBV7-2,CASSARLVKDTQYF,TGTGCCAGCAGCGCAAGACTAGTGAAAGATACGCAGTATTTT
TRBJ1-1,NA,few,TRBV19,CASSIPFVTEAFF,TGTGCCAGTAGTATCCCGTTCGTGACTGAAGCTTTCTTT
TRBJ2-7,NA,few,TRBV28,CASSLTAEISYEQYF,TGTGCCAGCAGTTTAACAGCCGAGATTTCCTACGAGCAGTACTTC
TRBJ1-5,NA,few,TRBV4-1,CASSQTTGINQPQHF,TGCGCCAGCAGCCAAACTACAGGGATTAATCAGCCCCAGCATTTT
TRBJ2-5,NA,NA,TRBV7-3,CASSPQGRGETQYF,TGTGCCAGCAGCCCTCAGGGTAGAGGGGAGACCCAGTACTTC
TRBJ2-3,NA,NA,TRBV12-3/TRBV12-4,CASSLWDPSTDTQYF,TGTGCCAGCAGTTTGTGGGATCCTAGCACAGATACGCAGTATTTT
TRBJ2-1,NA,NA,TRBV7-9,CASSLAGGNYNEQFF,TGTGCCAGCAGCTTAGCGGGGGGTAACTACAATGAGCAGTTCTTC
TRBJ2-3,TRBD2,NA,TRBV4-1,CASSQDLELAEHTDTQYF,TGCGCCAGCAGCCAAGATTTGGAGCTAGCGGAACACACAGATACGCAGTATTTT
TRBJ2-7,NA,few,TRBV29-1,CSGVGRQTYEQYF,TGCAGCGGCGTGGGGAGACAAACCTACGAGCAGTACTTC
TRBJ1-1,TRBD1,NA,TRBV7-9,CASSPSRTGGWGNTEAFF,TGTGCCAGCAGCCCTAGCAGGACAGGGGGCTGGGGGAACACTGAAGCTTTCTTT
TRBJ2-7,NA,NA,TRBV27,CASSLWLGTSSYEQYF,TGTGCCAGCAGTTTATGGTTGGGGACGAGCTCCTACGAGCAGTACTTC
TRBJ2-1,TRBD1,large,TRBV6-1,CASETGTGSNEQFF,TGTGCCAGCGAAACCGGGACAGGGTCCAATGAGCAGTTCTTC
TRBJ1-1,NA,NA,TRBV7-2,CASSGGLFAFF,TGTGCCAGCAGCGGTGGACTCTTCGCTTTCTTT
TRBJ1-2,TRBD1,NA,TRBV7-6,CASSLERGQGAGGYTF,TGTGCCAGCAGCTTAGAGAGGGGACAGGGGGCCGGTGGCTACACCTTC
TRBJ2-1,NA,few,TRBV7-2,CASSLRINHEQFF,TGTGCCAGCAGCCTACGAATCAACCATGAGCAGTTCTTC
TRBJ2-7,NA,few,TRBV7-6,CASSPYRAPLYEQYF,TGTGCCAGCAGCCCTTACAGGGCACCTCTATACGAGCAGTACTTC
TRBJ1-5,TRBD1,NA,TRBV10-3,CAISESDRAEQPQHF,TGTGCCATCAGTGAGAGCGACAGGGCAGAACAGCCCCAGCATTTT
TRBJ2-1,TRBD1,NA,TRBV6-1,CASSEWDRGFSYNEQFF,TGTGCCAGCAGTGAATGGGACAGGGGATTCTCCTACAATGAGCAGTTCTTC
TRBJ2-1,TRBD2,NA,TRBV6-4,CASSAGTSGDNEQFF,TGTGCCAGCAGTGCCGGGACTAGCGGGGACAATGAGCAGTTCTTC
TRBJ1-4,TRBD1,NA,TRBV7-9,CASSPPQGVNEKLFF,TGTGCCAGCAGCCCTCCACAGGGGGTTAATGAAAAACTGTTTTTT
TRBJ2-7,TRBD1,NA,TRBV4-1,CASSQDRAGQGAYEQYF,TGCGCCAGCAGCCAAGATAGAGCGGGACAGGGGGCTTACGAGCAGTACTTC
TRBJ2-2,NA,NA,TRBV14,CASSQVTSTGELFF,TGTGCCAGCAGCCAAGTAACTAGCACCGGGGAGCTGTTTTTT
TRBJ1-3,NA,NA,TRBV12-3/TRBV12-4,CAIPLRLSSGNTIYF,TGTGCCATTCCCCTACGACTTAGCTCTGGAAACACCATATATTTT
TRBJ2-7,NA,NA,TRBV7-4,CASSFVSGVRGYEQYF,TGTGCCAGCAGCTTTGTTTCGGGGGTCAGGGGCTACGAGCAGTACTTC
TRBJ2-5,TRBD2,NA,TRBV7-2,CASSLGWRGGPGETQYF,TGTGCCAGCAGCTTGGGGTGGCGGGGGGGCCCAGGTGAGACCCAGTACTTC
TRBJ1-1,NA,NA,TRBV7-8,CASSPTGGAYTEAFF,TGTGCCAGCAGCCCAACTGGAGGGGCGTACACTGAAGCTTTCTTT
TRBJ2-1,NA,few,TRBV12-5,CASGLVPDGAHNEQFF,TGTGCTAGTGGTTTGGTTCCGGACGGAGCACACAATGAGCAGTTCTTC
TRBJ1-5,NA,many,TRBV9,CASSVGGLSNQPQHF,TGTGCCAGCAGCGTCGGGGGGCTGAGCAATCAGCCCCAGCATTTT